The text below deals with one TCR beta chain. Antigen: not known. With the Oncomine TCR Beta short-read assay, DNA from cultured CD4+ T cells was sequenced. Genomic DNA was taken out of cultured CD4+ T cells by extraction. A single record per CDR3 protein comes from TCRdb applying MiXCR to the PCR reads. The sample consists of roughly 18,000 distinct CDR3 sequences, around 50% of them appearing once. This sample was included in a study of vaccination and CD4 T cells after COVID-19. On the study more broadly: After vaccination, three convalescent patients were sampled at day 14 and at days 161 to 241.

The CDR3 sequence is 13 residues long. Deletions cut 1 base from V and 8 bases from J, with 11 bases between. Germline CDR1 MNHNS, CDR2 SASEGT. Time point of the sample: late sampling 161 to 241 days after vaccination in a few convalescent patients. The treatment is: approximately nine-day PBMC culture with coronavirus spike peptide pools or control peptides (ViraFEST assay). The sample here was CD4+ T cells from blood, cultured in vitro, taken about 7 months after SARS-CoV-2 vaccination. The sequence was obtained from a human donor who had recovered from COVID-19. J is TRBJ1-1 and V is TRBV6-1; D call uncertain. This chain's CDR3 is CASSEVTRVEAFF. The CDR3 DNA reads as TGTGCCAGCAGTGAAGTGACACGGGTAGAAGCTTTCTTT.